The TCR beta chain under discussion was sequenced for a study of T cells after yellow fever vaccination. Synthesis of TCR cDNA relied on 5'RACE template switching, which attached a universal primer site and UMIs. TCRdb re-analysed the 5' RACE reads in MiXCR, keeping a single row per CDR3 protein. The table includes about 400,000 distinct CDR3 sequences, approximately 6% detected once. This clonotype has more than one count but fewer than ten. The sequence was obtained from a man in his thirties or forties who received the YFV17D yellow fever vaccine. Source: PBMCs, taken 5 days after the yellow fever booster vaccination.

The CDR3 nucleotides are TGTGCCAGCACGTTCGTAGGGAACACCGGGGAGCTGTTTTTT. This encodes CASTFVGNTGELFF. This chain uses TRBV6-2 or TRBV6-3 with TRBJ2-2; no reliable D call. V lost 7 bases, J lost 1 base, and 10 bases lay in between. Germline assignment: CDR1 MNHEY and CDR2 SVGEGT. This CDR3 spans 14 amino acids.